Below are 11 T cell receptor beta chains sequenced from a single sample in a study of CD8 T cells in ankylosing spondylitis. TCRdb fed the 5' RACE reads into MiXCR, producing one record per CDR3 protein. The sample has about 240,000 distinct CDR3 sequences, under 30% seen once. Sample: blood, either unsorted or a sorted T cell fraction (not recorded which). Receptors originate from a male donor with ankylosing spondylitis or in good health (not recorded which).

This clonotype has ten or more counts. The chain couples TRBV20-1 to TRBJ1-2, with no clear D. In germline, CDR1 is DFQATT, CDR2 SNEGSKA (reference sequence). Trimming took off 3 bases at V and 2 bases at J, with 7 bases between the two ends. The CDR3 sequence is 12 residues long. In DNA form, the CDR3 reads TGCAGTGCTAGGAGAAACAACTATGGCTACACCTTC. It yields the protein CSARRNNYGYTF.

This clonotype occurred many times. This chain uses TRBV20-1 with TRBJ2-3; D possibly uses TRBD1 or TRBD2 (7 bases each). CDR1 and CDR2 (germline): DFQATT, SNEGSKA (reference sequence). The V gene lost 2 bases and the J gene lost 4 bases, with 16 bases spanning the gap. The CDR3 is 15 residues long. The CDR3 DNA reads as TGCAGTGCTAGAAGTCAGGGGGGGTCAGCAGATACGCAGTATTTT. Residues: CSARSQGGSADTQYF.

The V call is TRBV29-1, the J call TRBJ1-1, with 7 nucleotides matching TRBD1. The CDR3 is 12 amino acids. V gave up 4 bases and J gave up 5 bases; unmatched junction bases: 4. Looked up from germline, CDR1 is SQVTM and CDR2 is ANQGSEA. The CDR3 bases are TGCAGCGTTGCACAGACAGGGACTGAAGCTTTCTTT. It encodes CSVAQTGTEAFF.

This clonotype was picked up many times. This is likely a read error, given that the CDR3 carries no conserved phenylalanine or tryptophan at its end. The DNA is omitted, as the CDR3 cannot be located on it reliably, and the CDR3 follows TCRdb's listing. The chain is built from TRBV12-3 or TRBV12-4 and TRBJ1-2. Including both end residues, the CDR3 is 8 amino acids long. CDR3 residues: CASSLRRL.

This clonotype was detected only a few times. The rearrangement joins TRBV5-1 to TRBJ2-1, with no clear D. CDR1 is SGHRS, CDR2 YFSETQ, per germline. CDR3 size: 12 residues. V lost 4 bases to trimming and J lost 8 bases, with 10 bases between them. The CDR3 DNA reads as TGCGCCAGCAGCGAGGACCTGGATGAGCAGTTCTTC. Translated, it gives CASSEDLDEQFF.

This clonotype was counted many times. The chain couples TRBV20-1 to TRBJ2-1; 7 bases line up with TRBD2. CDR1 and CDR2 from the germline V gene are DFQATT and SNEGSKA (reference sequence). V lost 3 bases and J lost 0; bases outside the gene matches: 2. The CDR3 is 14 amino acids. This CDR3 reads CSASGGSSYNEQFF. In nucleotides, the CDR3 is TGCAGTGCTAGTGGCGGGAGCTCCTACAATGAGCAGTTCTTC.

This clonotype was seen more than once but under ten times. V is TRBV7-2 and J is TRBJ2-5; D might be TRBD1 (6 bases). Trimming took 4 bases from V and 2 from J, leaving 11 bases between them. From germline, CDR1 is SGHTA and CDR2 FQGNSA. CDR3 size: 14 residues. The CDR3 DNA follows: TGTGCCAGCAGCTCCCAGGGGTTTCAAGAGACCCAGTACTTC. Translated, it gives CASSSQGFQETQYF.

V and J are TRBV20-1 and TRBJ1-1; no reliable D call. The germline V gene encodes CDR1 DFQATT and CDR2 SNEGSKA (reference sequence). Deletions cut 0 bases from V and 4 bases from J, with 9 bases between. CDR3 length equals 13 residues. CDR3 nucleotide sequence: TGCAGTGCTAGAGATCCCCCCAGCACTGAAGCTTTCTTT. This sequence encodes CSARDPPSTEAFF.

A few counts support this clonotype. The chain has TRBV25-1 and TRBJ2-5, with 10 bases lining up with TRBD1. Germline trimming cut 4 bases from V and 3 bases from J; bases unmatched to any gene: 14. The length of the CDR3 is 18 residues. Germline values: CDR1 MGHDK, CDR2 SYGVNS. The CDR3 nucleotides are TGTGCCAGCAGTGCGATCCGGGACAGGGGAGGTGTGGAAGAGACCCAGTACTTC. As protein: CASSAIRDRGGVEETQYF.

This clonotype has at least ten counts. This chain uses TRBV20-1 with TRBJ2-6; D unclear. Deletions cut 5 bases from V and 2 bases from J, with 10 bases between. This CDR3 is built from 14 residues. Germline V lookup: CDR1 DFQATT, CDR2 SNEGSKA (reference sequence). CDR3 sequence reads: CSAWAQPGANVLTF. DNA for the CDR3: TGCAGTGCTTGGGCCCAGCCTGGGGCCAACGTCCTGACTTTC.

A few counts support this clonotype. The V gene is TRBV20-1, the J gene TRBJ2-4; D may be TRBD1 (12 bases). Between the trimmed V and J ends, which lost 6 bases and 7 bases, there was a span of 34 bases. Germline CDR1 DFQATT, CDR2 SNEGSKA (reference sequence). The CDR3 sequence is 19 residues long. DNA of the CDR3: TGCAGTGCCGGGACAGGGGGCGCGGCTAGCGGGGGGCGATGGAACATTCAGTACTTC. This codes for CSAGTGGAASGGRWNIQYF.